The next 28 T cell receptor beta chains were all read from a single sample in a study of CD8 T cells in ankylosing spondylitis. TCRdb fed the 5' RACE reads into MiXCR, producing one record per CDR3 protein. The table lists about 140,000 distinct CDR3 sequences, about 6.7% of them singletons, with 9.5% to 15% in the top ten. Material for sequencing was blood, either unsorted or a sorted T cell fraction (not recorded which). The receptors here all came from a female donor with ankylosing spondylitis or in good health (not recorded which).

This clonotype showed up many times. This chain uses TRBV13 with TRBJ1-1, with no clear D. CDR3 length: 15 amino acids. The V gene lost 0 bases and the J gene lost 0 bases, with 8 bases spanning the gap. Germline V CDR1 and CDR2: PRHDT, FYEKMQ (reference sequence). CDR3 region: CASSLGRGLNTEAFF. The CDR3 DNA reads TGTGCCAGCAGCTTAGGCCGCGGACTGAACACTGAAGCTTTCTTT.

This clonotype came up many times. The rearrangement uses TRBV29-1 and TRBJ2-1; tentatively, D is TRBD1 (5 bases). The CDR3 is 13 amino acids. In germline, CDR1 is SQVTM, CDR2 ANQGSEA. V gave up 5 bases and J gave up 8 bases, with 16 bases separating them. This CDR3 reads CSVQGGHPDEQFF. CDR3 sequence (DNA): TGCAGCGTTCAGGGCGGTCATCCGGATGAGCAGTTCTTC.

The chain couples TRBV30 to TRBJ2-2, with 7 nucleotides matching TRBD2. CDR3 size: 14 residues. In germline, CDR1 is GTSNPN, CDR2 SVGIG (reference sequence). V lost 4 bases, J lost 5 bases, and 7 bases stayed unmatched. This chain's CDR3 is CAWTTLRGTGELFF. CDR3 bases: TGTGCCTGGACCACCCTGCGGGGGACCGGGGAGCTGTTTTTT.

In this sample, this clonotype turned up many times. This chain uses TRBV20-1 with TRBJ1-1, with D maybe TRBD1 (6 bases). Looked up from germline, CDR1 is DFQATT and CDR2 is SNEGSKA (reference sequence). The CDR3 extends over 13 amino acids. Between the trimmed V and J ends, which lost 6 bases and 8 bases, there was a span of 19 bases. CDR3 sequence: CSARWVGDKEAFF. Written as DNA, the CDR3 is TGCAGTGCCCGATGGGTAGGGGACAAAGAAGCTTTCTTT.

This clonotype occurred many times. This chain links TRBV9 with TRBJ1-2, with 12 positions matching TRBD1. CDR1 and CDR2 from the germline V gene are SGDLS and YYNGEE. V lost 5 bases, J lost 3 bases, and 2 bases stayed unmatched. This CDR3 contains 14 residues. The CDR3 region has the DNA TGTGCCAGCAGGGGACAGGGGGCCGACTATGGCTACACCTTC. Protein: CASRGQGADYGYTF.

V and J are TRBV7-9 and TRBJ2-1; a possible D gene is TRBD1 (5 bases). The CDR3 extends over 14 amino acids. V lost 4 bases and J 7 bases, leaving 14 bases between the germline ends. Germline V CDR1 and CDR2: SEHNR, FQNEAQ (reference sequence). The CDR3, as DNA: TGTGCCAGCAGCTCTCTCCACAGGAAAAATGAGCAGTTCTTC. It yields the protein CASSSLHRKNEQFF.

This clonotype was seen only a few times. The gene calls are TRBV6-2 or TRBV6-3 and TRBJ1-1; 8 bases agree with TRBD1. V lost 6 bases to trimming and J lost 3 bases; unmatched junction nucleotides: 6. This CDR3 spans 14 amino acids. CDR1 is MNHEY and CDR2 is SVGEGT in the germline V gene. The CDR3 DNA follows: TGTGCCAGCAGGACGAACAGGGGGGACACTGAAGCTTTCTTT. Translated: CASRTNRGDTEAFF.

This clonotype was counted ten times or more. The CDR3 region has the DNA TGCAGTGCAATCGCCCCCCAGGGGAGCACTGAAGCTTTCTTT. It codes for CSAIAPQGSTEAFF. The chain links TRBV20-1 to TRBJ1-1, with D perhaps matching TRBD1 (6 bases). Trimming shortened V by 6 bases and J by 4 bases, and 18 bases separated the two germline ends. From germline, CDR1 is DFQATT and CDR2 SNEGSKA (reference sequence). The CDR3 totals 14 residues.

This clonotype was seen ten or more times. The chain has TRBV6-5 and TRBJ1-3; maybe TRBD1 (6 bases). V was cut by 4 bases and J by 2 bases, with 15 bases left in between. Germline V gene data show CDR1 as MNHEY and CDR2 as SVGAGI. The CDR3 is made up of 16 amino acids. Here the CDR3 reads CASSFTTGHPGNTIYF. The CDR3 DNA follows: TGTGCCAGCAGTTTCACTACAGGGCACCCTGGAAACACCATATATTTT.

At least ten counts were recorded for this clonotype. This sequence joins TRBV3-1 and TRBJ2-7; D is possibly TRBD2 (6 bases). CDR3 length: 14 amino acids. V lost 3 bases, J lost 6 bases, and 15 bases lay in between. Per the germline V gene, CDR1 is LGHDT and CDR2 is YNNKEL (reference sequence). The CDR3 bases are TGTGCCAGCAGCCAGGGGACTCAGGCTGGCGAGCAGTACTTC. This sequence encodes CASSQGTQAGEQYF.

This clonotype was detected many times. The chain uses TRBV6-5 and TRBJ1-6, with TRBD1 as a possible D gene (6 bases). In germline, CDR1 is MNHEY, CDR2 SVGAGI. The CDR3 is made up of 14 amino acids. V was cut by 0 bases and J by 7 bases, with 7 bases left in between. The CDR3 sequence: CASSYSTGNSPLHF. Here the CDR3 DNA reads TGTGCCAGCAGTTACTCTACAGGGAATTCACCCCTCCACTTT.

This clonotype was seen only a few times. This chain links TRBV7-2 with TRBJ1-5; D ambiguous. Germline CDR1 and CDR2: SGHTA and FQGNSA. The CDR3 covers 15 residues. Trimming pared 2 bases from V and 1 base from J, leaving 9 bases between. The CDR3 reads CASSLWGGSNQPQHF. CDR3 nucleotide sequence: TGTGCCAGCAGCTTATGGGGTGGAAGCAATCAGCCCCAGCATTTT.

This clonotype was seen many times. V gene TRBV2 combines with J gene TRBJ2-5; 10 positions agree with TRBD1. The germline V gene has CDR1 SNHLY and CDR2 FYNNEI. V lost 6 bases, J lost 5 bases, and 9 bases stayed unmatched. The CDR3 extends over 15 amino acids. The DNA of the CDR3 is TGTGCCAGCAGGGTCAGACAGGGGGCTCGGGAGACCCAGTACTTC. Translating gives CASRVRQGARETQYF.

In this sample, this clonotype turned up many times. The V and J genes are TRBV3-1 and TRBJ2-5; 8 bases line up with TRBD1. Per the germline V gene, CDR1 is LGHDT and CDR2 is YNNKEL (reference sequence). The CDR3 extends over 15 amino acids. Losses at the gene ends were 4 bases for V and 1 base for J; bases not matched to a gene: 5. The CDR3 spells CASSLRTGTQETQYF. Written as DNA, the CDR3 is TGTGCCAGCAGCCTAAGGACAGGGACCCAAGAGACCCAGTACTTC.

This clonotype was counted at least ten times. J is TRBJ1-6 and V is TRBV14; TRBD1 might be the D (5 bases). Germline loops: CDR1 SGHDN, CDR2 FVKESK. This CDR3 is built from 14 residues. V gave up 4 bases and J gave up 3 bases, with 7 bases separating them. The CDR3, as DNA: TGTGCCAGCAGCCGGGGGAACTATAATTCACCCCTCCACTTT. Its translation is CASSRGNYNSPLHF. Supplemented by reference TRBV14 and TRBJ1-6, the full variable domain reads EAGVTQFPSHSVIEKGQTVTLRCDPISGHDNLYWYRRVMGKEIKFLLHFVKESKQDESGMPNNRFLAERTGGTYSTLKVQPAELEDSGVYFCASSRGNYNSPLHFGNGTRLTVT.

This sequence joins TRBV10-2 and TRBJ1-5, with TRBD1 as a possible D gene (5 bases). Trimming stripped 8 bases from V and 5 bases from J, with 10 bases between. Germline CDR1 reads WSHSY; CDR2 reads SAAADI. The CDR3 runs to 12 residues. The CDR3 here is CASAGGDQPQHF. The CDR3 nucleotides read TGCGCCAGCGCGGGAGGGGATCAGCCCCAGCATTTT.

The chain recombines TRBV6-1 with TRBJ2-2, with D unclear. V gave up 7 bases and J gave up 1 base, with 10 bases separating them. There are 14 residues in the CDR3. Germline values: CDR1 MNHNS, CDR2 SASEGT. The CDR3 DNA is TGTGCCAGCACCCCCGGGCAGAACACCGGGGAGCTGTTTTTT. Protein sequence: CASTPGQNTGELFF.

A few counts support this clonotype. The J gene is TRBJ2-3, the V gene TRBV20-1; TRBD2 agrees at 16 bases. The germline V gene encodes CDR1 DFQATT and CDR2 SNEGSKA (reference sequence). The length of the CDR3 is 18 residues. Trimming took 3 bases from V and 0 from J; bases not matched to a gene: 6. The CDR3 nucleotides are TGCAGTGCTAGGGGACTAGCGGGGGGGGATTCTAGCACAGATACGCAGTATTTT. Amino acid sequence: CSARGLAGGDSSTDTQYF.

The sample holds a few counts of this clonotype. The rearrangement joins TRBV6-6 to TRBJ2-5, with 9 bases lining up with TRBD2. Germline CDR1 is MNHNY and CDR2 is SVGAGI (reference sequence). After removal of 4 bases from V and 5 bases from J, the junction contained 8 bases not matched to a gene. CDR3 size: 15 residues. The CDR3 DNA is TGTGCCAGCAGTTCCTCTAGCGGGGTGGGTGAGACCCAGTACTTC. Translating it yields CASSSSSGVGETQYF.

There are many counts of this clonotype. The chain joins TRBV3-1 to TRBJ1-1; unclear D gene. Per the germline V gene, CDR1 is LGHDT and CDR2 is YNNKEL (reference sequence). The CDR3 contains 14 residues. Between the trimmed V and J ends, which lost 4 bases and 0 bases, there was a span of 9 bases. The CDR3 region is CASSPRSMNTEAFF. CDR3 DNA: TGTGCCAGCAGCCCAAGATCTATGAACACTGAAGCTTTCTTT. The full variable domain, completed using reference TRBV3-1 and TRBJ1-1, is DTAVSQTPKYLVTQMGNDKSIKCEQNLGHDTMYWYKQDSKKFLKIMFSYNNKELIINETVPNRFSPKSPDKAHLNLHINSLELGDSAVYFCASSPRSMNTEAFFGQGTRLTVV.

This clonotype has at least ten counts. The chain joins TRBV27 to TRBJ2-7; D perhaps matches TRBD1 (5 bases). The CDR3 runs to 14 residues. Germline-derived CDR1 and CDR2 are MNHEY and SMNVEV (reference sequence). Trimming removed 3 bases at V and 3 bases at J, with 12 bases between. CDR3 in DNA: TGTGCCAGCAGTTTGGTGGCAGGGCGCTACGAGCAGTACTTC. Protein sequence: CASSLVAGRYEQYF.

This clonotype was observed at least ten times. V and J are TRBV5-1 and TRBJ1-3; TRBD1 is a possible D gene (5 bases). Per the germline V gene, CDR1 is SGHRS and CDR2 is YFSETQ. V lost 4 bases, J lost 7 bases, and 18 bases lay in between. The CDR3 is 15 amino acids. The CDR3 DNA sequence: TGCGCCAGCAGCCCAACCCCCGGGACTCAGAACACCATATATTTT. Translation gives CASSPTPGTQNTIYF. The whole variable domain, filled in from reference TRBV5-1 and TRBJ1-3, reads KAGVTQTPRYLIKTRGQQVTLSCSPISGHRSVSWYQQTPGQGLQFLFEYFSETQRNKGNFPGRFSGRQFSNSRSEMNVSTLELGDSALYLCASSPTPGTQNTIYFGEGSWLTVV.

The J gene is TRBJ1-2, the V gene TRBV7-9; 8 nucleotides line up with TRBD1. The CDR3 length is 15 residues. Trimming took 4 bases from V and 4 from J; bases not matched to a gene: 8. The V gene's germline CDR1 is SEHNR and CDR2 FQNEAQ (reference sequence). This CDR3 is CASSSSGGSAYGYTF. As DNA, the CDR3 is TGTGCCAGCAGCTCCTCAGGGGGCTCAGCCTATGGCTACACCTTC.

At least ten counts were recorded for this clonotype. The gene calls are TRBV2 and TRBJ2-3; D perhaps matches TRBD2 (5 bases). The CDR3 is made up of 12 amino acids. Per germline, CDR1 SNHLY and CDR2 FYNNEI. Deletions cut 6 bases from V and 6 bases from J, with 10 bases between. The CDR3 sequence: CASRDSTDTQYF. The CDR3 nucleotides read TGTGCCAGCAGGGACTCCACGGATACGCAGTATTTT.

This clonotype was recorded many times. This rearrangement joins TRBV5-1 to TRBJ1-1, with TRBD1 matching over 7 bases. This CDR3 comprises 12 residues. The V gene end was trimmed by 7 bases and the J gene end by 1 base; junction bases not matched to a gene: 1. Per the germline V gene, CDR1 is SGHRS and CDR2 is YFSETQ. The CDR3 DNA is TGCGCCAGCCAGGGGGGGAACACTGAAGCTTTCTTT. Protein: CASQGGNTEAFF.

This clonotype was detected many times. This sequence joins TRBV12-3 or TRBV12-4 and TRBJ1-5; D call uncertain. The CDR3 runs to 15 residues. V lost 5 bases to trimming and J lost 12 bases, with 23 bases between them. CDR3 loop: CASSMESGRNILQHF. The CDR3 DNA sequence: TGTGCCAGCAGTATGGAATCTGGACGGAATATCCTCCAGCATTTT.

This clonotype was seen ten or more times. This rearrangement joins TRBV4-1 to TRBJ1-1; the D is unclear. V was shortened by 5 bases and J by 3 bases, with 22 bases between the two germline ends. CDR3 length equals 17 residues. Germline loops: CDR1 MGHRA, CDR2 YSYEKL. The CDR3 region has the DNA TGCGCCAGCAGCTCCTGGCCCGCAGGAACGGTGGACACTGAAGCTTTCTTT. The encoded protein is CASSSWPAGTVDTEAFF.

This clonotype was seen only a few times. This chain uses TRBV7-9 with TRBJ1-1, with 7 positions matching TRBD1. Trimming at V came to 2 bases and at J to 1 base, leaving 4 bases not matched to a gene. The germline V gene has CDR1 SEHNR and CDR2 FQNEAQ (reference sequence). The CDR3 runs 15 residues. The CDR3 coding sequence is TGTGCCAGCAGCTTACCCAGACAGGGGAACACTGAAGCTTTCTTT. Translation gives CASSLPRQGNTEAFF.